This entry lists 24 T cell receptor beta chains sequenced from one sample in a study of T cell responses to AZD1222 COVID-19 vaccine. This table comes from immunoSEQ multiplex PCR, and its TCRdb copy is limited to in-frame clones, with some not included. The profile shows about 150,000 clones, around 89% of them singletons. The sequencing used peripheral blood, collected on day 0 of AZD1222 vaccination. The source of these receptors is an adult in good health.

The chain is built from TRBV7-2 and TRBJ1-3; TRBD1 matches 8 bases. The CDR3 runs 17 residues. With 2 bases clipped from V and 2 bases from J, the junction kept 8 bases outside the gene matches. Germline CDR1 is SGHTA and CDR2 is FQGNSA. In DNA form, the CDR3 reads TGTGCCAGCAGCTTAAGGGCCACAGGGGGAACTGGAAACACCATATATTTT. Translation gives CASSLRATGGTGNTIYF.

The chain recombines TRBV27 with TRBJ2-1; 14 nucleotides match TRBD2. The V segment lost 6 bases and the J segment 9 bases; nucleotides outside the gene matches: 4. This CDR3 contains 14 residues. Germline CDR1 is MNHEY and CDR2 is SMNVEV (reference sequence). The CDR3 coding sequence is TGTGCCAGCAGACGACTAGCGGGGGGGCCTGAGCAGTTCTTC. Translated, it gives CASRRLAGGPEQFF.

For the CDR3, the DNA is TGCGCCAGCAGCCAAGGTCAGGACAGGACCTACGAGCAGTACTTC. Its protein product is CASSQGQDRTYEQYF. The rearrangement uses TRBV4-1 and TRBJ2-7; 7 bases align to TRBD1. This CDR3 has 15 amino acids. CDR1 is MGHRA, CDR2 YSYEKL, per germline. V dropped 1 base and J dropped 2; count of bases not matched to a gene: 5.

The V and J genes are TRBV5-5 and TRBJ1-2, with 7 bases identical to TRBD1. The CDR3 length is 15 residues. The V gene end was trimmed by 4 bases and the J gene end by 3 bases; junction bases not matched to a gene: 9. Germline V lookup: CDR1 SGHKS, CDR2 YYEKEE (reference sequence). In DNA form, the CDR3 reads TGTGCCAGCAGCGGGGGGACAGCCCAGTACTATGGCTACACCTTC. Encoded protein: CASSGGTAQYYGYTF.

The rearrangement links TRBV6-1 to TRBJ1-1, with D possibly matching TRBD1 (5 bases). V shed 2 bases and J shed 4 bases, with 11 bases lying between them. Germline assignment: CDR1 MNHNS and CDR2 SASEGT. The CDR3 consists of 14 residues. CDR3 nucleotides: TGTGCCAGCAGTGAATTGGGGGGAGGCACTGAAGCTTTCTTT. As protein: CASSELGGGTEAFF.

V usage is TRBV5-4 and J usage is TRBJ1-1; no clear D. CDR3 size: 13 residues. Trimming removed 1 base from V and 5 bases from J, with 9 bases in between. Germline CDR1 is SGHNT and CDR2 is YYREEE (reference sequence). The CDR3: CASSLWVGTEAFF. The CDR3 DNA reads TGTGCCAGCAGCTTGTGGGTCGGGACTGAAGCTTTCTTT.

The gene calls are TRBV7-2 and TRBJ2-5, with 10 bases that match TRBD1. Trimming took 5 bases from V and 5 from J; bases not matched to a gene: 5. The CDR3 covers 14 residues. Germline V gene data show CDR1 as SGHTA and CDR2 as FQGNSA. The CDR3 sequence: CASSPDRGRETQYF. In DNA form, the CDR3 reads TGTGCCAGCAGCCCTGACAGGGGGCGGGAGACCCAGTACTTC.

This clone was picked up a small number of times. The CDR3 coding sequence is TGTGCCAGCAGTCCCACAGGTGGGTTATACGAGCAGTACTTC. Amino acid sequence: CASSPTGGLYEQYF. J is TRBJ2-7 and V is TRBV2, with D tentatively TRBD1 (5 bases). CDR1 and CDR2 from the germline V gene are SNHLY and FYNNEI. V was pared by 5 bases and J by 4 bases, with 15 bases between. The CDR3 consists of 14 residues.

The chain couples TRBV7-3 to TRBJ1-6; maybe TRBD1 (5 bases). CDR3 size: 14 residues. V dropped 5 bases and J dropped 11 bases, with 16 bases sitting between them. Germline lookup yields CDR1 SGHTA and CDR2 FQGTGA. The CDR3 region is CASSIGSGVAPLHF. CDR3 DNA: TGTGCCAGCAGCATAGGTTCGGGGGTGGCACCCCTCCACTTT.

This rearrangement joins TRBV29-1 to TRBJ1-1; possibly TRBD1 for D (6 bases). The CDR3 contains 15 residues. Germline V CDR1 and CDR2: SQVTM, ANQGSEA. Trimming removed 7 bases at V and 0 bases at J, with 18 bases between. CDR3 sequence (DNA): TGCAGCGCTCAACCGGGACATGAGGTGAACACTGAAGCTTTCTTT. It codes for CSAQPGHEVNTEAFF. Supplemented by reference TRBV29-1 and TRBJ1-1, the full variable domain reads SAVISQKPSRDICQRGTSLTIQCQVDSQVTMMFWYRQQPGQSLTLIATANQGSEATYESGFVIDKFPISRPNLTFSTLTVSNMSPEDSSIYLCSAQPGHEVNTEAFFGQGTRLTVV.

This rearrangement joins TRBV20-1 to TRBJ2-1, with D possibly matching TRBD1 (6 bases). With 3 bases removed from V and 4 bases from J, the gap between germline ends came to 16 bases. The CDR3 loop spans 15 amino acids. Germline V CDR1 and CDR2: DFQATT, SNEGSKA (reference sequence). DNA for the CDR3: TGCAGTGCTAGTGAACCCAGAGGGGGTTACAATGAGCAGTTCTTC. It specifies CSASEPRGGYNEQFF.

This chain links TRBV10-1 with TRBJ2-6; no reliable D call. Germline lookup yields CDR1 WNHNN and CDR2 SYGVQD (reference sequence). Between the trimmed V and J ends, which lost 6 bases and 2 bases, there was a span of 5 bases. The CDR3 runs 13 residues. The DNA for the CDR3 is TGCGCCAGCAGAACTACTGGGGCCAACGTCCTGACTTTC. Protein product: CASRTTGANVLTF.

The J gene is TRBJ1-2, the V gene TRBV6-5, with a tentative D call TRBD1 (5 bases). This CDR3 comprises 16 residues. CDR1 MNHEY and CDR2 SVGAGI come from the germline V gene. V was clipped by 1 base and J by 6 bases, with 18 bases between them. The CDR3 here is CASSYFPTGPLNGYTF. DNA for the CDR3: TGTGCCAGCAGTTACTTCCCTACGGGGCCCTTAAATGGCTACACCTTC.

This rearrangement joins TRBV6-2 or TRBV6-3 to TRBJ2-5; 10 nucleotides match TRBD2. The trim removed 0 bases at V and 4 bases at J, leaving 11 bases unmatched. Germline V gene sequence: CDR1 MNHEY, CDR2 SVGEGT. The CDR3 consists of 18 residues. CDR3 region: CASSYSKSSQRGGETQYF. Written as DNA, the CDR3 is TGTGCCAGCAGTTACTCGAAGTCGAGTCAGCGGGGGGGAGAGACCCAGTACTTC.

The chain carries TRBV7-2 and TRBJ1-5; possibly TRBD1 for D (5 bases). Trimming cost V 5 bases and J 1 base, with 15 bases left between them. Looked up from germline, CDR1 is SGHTA and CDR2 is FQGNSA. The CDR3 has 16 amino acids. The CDR3 DNA reads TGTGCCAGCAGCAAATTGGGGGGGGACAGCAATCAGCCCCAGCATTTT. This translates into CASSKLGGDSNQPQHF.

This clone was recorded only once. This chain links TRBV5-6 with TRBJ1-1; 8 bases fit TRBD1. There are 12 residues in the CDR3. Germline loops: CDR1 SGHDT, CDR2 YYEEEE. Losses at the gene ends were 3 bases for V and 11 bases for J; bases not matched to a gene: 6. CDR3 coding DNA: TGTGCCAGCAGCTCGACAGGGGCTAGGGCTTTCTTT. Protein sequence: CASSSTGARAFF.

This clone was found once. The chain uses TRBV2 and TRBJ2-3; D not certain. The CDR3 contains 14 residues. V was cut by 10 bases and J by 2 bases, with 16 bases left in between. Germline loops: CDR1 SNHLY, CDR2 FYNNEI. The CDR3 here is CATLRTPVTDTQYF. CDR3 DNA: TGTGCCACCCTCCGGACCCCCGTCACAGATACGCAGTATTTT. Full variable domain (remainder filled in from reference TRBV2 and TRBJ2-3): EPEVTQTPSHQVTQMGQEVILRCVPISNHLYFYWYRQILGQKVEFLVSFYNNEISEKSEIFDDQFSVERPDGSNFTLKIRSTKLEDSAMYFCATLRTPVTDTQYFGPGTRLTVL.

The rearrangement joins TRBV3-1 (or the pseudogene TRBV3-2) to TRBJ1-6; D ambiguous. With 1 base removed from V and 19 bases from J, the gap between germline ends came to 11 bases. The CDR3 covers 11 residues. Germline V gives CDR1 LGHDT, CDR2 YNNKEL (reference sequence). CDR3 region: CASSQVGISHF. The CDR3, as DNA: TGTGCCAGCAGCCAAGTCGGCATCAGTCACTTT.

V usage is TRBV19 and J usage is TRBJ1-5; D perhaps matches TRBD1 (5 bases). Deletions cut 3 bases from V and 7 bases from J, with 13 bases between. Germline V CDR1 and CDR2: LNHDA, SQIVND (reference sequence). The CDR3 has 14 residues. The CDR3 DNA sequence: TGTGCCAGTAGTATGGGGCGGCGCGGACAGCCCCAGCATTTT. The encoded protein is CASSMGRRGQPQHF. The entire variable domain, with the rest obtained from reference TRBV19 and TRBJ1-5, is as follows: DGGITQSPKYLFRKEGQNVTLSCEQNLNHDAMYWYRQDPGQGLRLIYYSQIVNDFQKGDIAEGYSVSREKKESFPLTVTSAQKNPTAFYLCASSMGRRGQPQHFGDGTRLSIL.

The CDR3 DNA sequence: TGTGCCTGGCACCGGGACACCCTGGACACTGAAGCTTTCTTT. This encodes CAWHRDTLDTEAFF. The chain is built from TRBV30 and TRBJ1-1; D might be TRBD1 (6 bases). The length of the CDR3 is 14 residues. Germline CDR1 reads GTSNPN; CDR2 reads SVGIG (reference sequence). The ends were cut back, 5 bases at V and 3 bases at J, with 16 bases in the middle.

The rearrangement uses TRBV7-2 and TRBJ2-4; D is undetermined. Trimming took off 1 base at V and 1 base at J, with 2 bases between the two ends. The germline CDR1 and CDR2 sequences are SGHTA and FQGNSA. The CDR3 sequence is 13 residues long. The CDR3 is CASSLVAKNIQYF. The CDR3 DNA follows: TGTGCCAGCAGCTTAGTGGCCAAAAACATTCAGTACTTC.

This chain joins TRBV5-8 and TRBJ1-6, with no clear D. V was pared by 4 bases and J by 7 bases, with 15 bases between. The CDR3 is 15 amino acids. Per germline, CDR1 SGHTS and CDR2 YDEGEE. Here the CDR3 DNA reads TGTGCCAGCAGCCACGCCCAGGTCTCCAATTCACCCCTCCACTTT. This translates into CASSHAQVSNSPLHF.

The chain is built from TRBV7-8 and TRBJ2-1; no definite D call. CDR1 is SGHVS, CDR2 FQNEAQ, per germline. This CDR3 has 13 residues. The V gene lost 1 base and the J gene lost 9 bases, with 10 bases spanning the gap. In nucleotides, the CDR3 is TGTGCCAGCAGCTTAGTTGGAGCGCTTGAGCAGTTCTTC. Amino acids: CASSLVGALEQFF.

The chain is built from TRBV3-1 (or the pseudogene TRBV3-2) and TRBJ2-7, with a weak D call TRBD1 (5 bases). The germline V and J ends were trimmed by 4 bases and 6 bases, with 13 bases remaining between them. Germline CDR1 and CDR2: LGHDT and YNNKEL (reference sequence). The CDR3 consists of 13 residues. CDR3 in DNA: TGTGCCAGCAGCCCTAGGGGCAGCAGCGAGCAGTACTTC. Translated: CASSPRGSSEQYF.